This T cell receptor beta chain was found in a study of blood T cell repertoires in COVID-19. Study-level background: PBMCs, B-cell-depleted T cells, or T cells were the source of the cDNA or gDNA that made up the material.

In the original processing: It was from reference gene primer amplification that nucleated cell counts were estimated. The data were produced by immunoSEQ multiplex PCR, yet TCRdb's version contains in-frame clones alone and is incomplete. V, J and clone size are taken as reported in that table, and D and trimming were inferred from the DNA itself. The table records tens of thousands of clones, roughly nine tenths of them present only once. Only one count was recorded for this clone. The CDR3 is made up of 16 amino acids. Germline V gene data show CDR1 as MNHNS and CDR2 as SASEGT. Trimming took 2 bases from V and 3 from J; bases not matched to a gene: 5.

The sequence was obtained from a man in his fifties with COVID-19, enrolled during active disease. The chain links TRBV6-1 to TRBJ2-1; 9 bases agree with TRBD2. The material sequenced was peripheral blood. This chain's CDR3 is CASSESLAGIYNEQFF. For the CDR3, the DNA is TGTGCCAGCAGTGAAAGTCTAGCGGGGATCTACAATGAGCAGTTCTTC.